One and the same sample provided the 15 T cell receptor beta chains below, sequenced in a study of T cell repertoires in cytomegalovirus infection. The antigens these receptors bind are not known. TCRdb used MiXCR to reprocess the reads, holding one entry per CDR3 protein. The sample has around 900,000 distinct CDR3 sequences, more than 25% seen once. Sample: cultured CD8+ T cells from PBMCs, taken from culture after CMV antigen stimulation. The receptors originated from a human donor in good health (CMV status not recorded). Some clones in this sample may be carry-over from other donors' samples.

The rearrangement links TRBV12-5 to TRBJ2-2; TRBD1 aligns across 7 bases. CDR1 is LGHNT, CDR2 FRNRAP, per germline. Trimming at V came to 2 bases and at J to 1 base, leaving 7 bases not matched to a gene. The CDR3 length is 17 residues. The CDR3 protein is CASGLTPGTENTGELFF. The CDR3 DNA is TGTGCTAGTGGTTTGACCCCCGGGACAGAGAACACCGGGGAGCTGTTTTTT.

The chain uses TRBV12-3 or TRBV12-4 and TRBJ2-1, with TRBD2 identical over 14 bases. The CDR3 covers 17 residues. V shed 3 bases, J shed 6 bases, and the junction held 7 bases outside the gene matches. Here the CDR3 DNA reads TGTGCCAGCAGTTTCCCGACTAGCGGGGGGGCCAGCAATGAGCAGTTCTTC. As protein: CASSFPTSGGASNEQFF.

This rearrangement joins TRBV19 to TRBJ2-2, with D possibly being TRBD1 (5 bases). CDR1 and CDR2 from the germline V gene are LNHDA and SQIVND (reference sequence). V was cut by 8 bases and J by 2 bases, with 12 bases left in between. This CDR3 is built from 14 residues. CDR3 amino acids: CASRAGPNTGELFF. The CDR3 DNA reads TGTGCCAGTCGGGCAGGGCCCAACACCGGGGAGCTGTTTTTT. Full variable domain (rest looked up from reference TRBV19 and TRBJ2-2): DGGITQSPKYLFRKEGQNVTLSCEQNLNHDAMYWYRQDPGQGLRLIYYSQIVNDFQKGDIAEGYSVSREKKESFPLTVTSAQKNPTAFYLCASRAGPNTGELFFGEGSRLTVL.

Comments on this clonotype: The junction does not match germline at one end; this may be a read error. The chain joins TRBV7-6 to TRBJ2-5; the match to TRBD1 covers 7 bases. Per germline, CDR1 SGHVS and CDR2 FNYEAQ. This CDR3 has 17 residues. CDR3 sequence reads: CTSSSGGRQGIQETQYF. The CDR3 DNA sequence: TGTACCAGCAGCTCTGGGGGAAGACAGGGAATTCAAGAGACCCAGTACTTC.

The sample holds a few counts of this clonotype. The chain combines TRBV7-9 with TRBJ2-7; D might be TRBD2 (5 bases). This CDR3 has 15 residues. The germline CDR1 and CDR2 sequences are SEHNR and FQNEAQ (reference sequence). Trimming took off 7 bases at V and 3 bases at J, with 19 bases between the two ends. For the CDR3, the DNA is TGTGCCAGCACCGACGACTACCCCACTTTCTACGAGCAGTACTTC. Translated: CASTDDYPTFYEQYF. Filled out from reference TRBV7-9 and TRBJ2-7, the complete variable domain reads DTGVSQNPRHKITKRGQNVTFRCDPISEHNRLYWYRQTLGQGPEFLTYFQNEAQLEKSRLLSDRFSAERPKGSFSTLEIQRTEQGDSAMYLCASTDDYPTFYEQYFGPGTRLTVT.

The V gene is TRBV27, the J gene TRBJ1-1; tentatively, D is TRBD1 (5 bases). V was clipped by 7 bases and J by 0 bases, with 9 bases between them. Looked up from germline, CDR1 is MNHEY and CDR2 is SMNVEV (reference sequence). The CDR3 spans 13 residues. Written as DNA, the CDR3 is TGTGCCAGCACCCTGGGGGTGAACACTGAAGCTTTCTTT. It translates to CASTLGVNTEAFF.

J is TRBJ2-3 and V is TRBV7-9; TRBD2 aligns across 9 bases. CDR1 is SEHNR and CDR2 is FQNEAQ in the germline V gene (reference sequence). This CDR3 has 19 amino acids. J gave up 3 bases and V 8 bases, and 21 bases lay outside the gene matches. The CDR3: CASVGRLAGASKRTDTQYF. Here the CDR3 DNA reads TGTGCCAGCGTGGGTCGATTAGCGGGGGCGAGCAAGCGGACAGATACGCAGTATTTT.

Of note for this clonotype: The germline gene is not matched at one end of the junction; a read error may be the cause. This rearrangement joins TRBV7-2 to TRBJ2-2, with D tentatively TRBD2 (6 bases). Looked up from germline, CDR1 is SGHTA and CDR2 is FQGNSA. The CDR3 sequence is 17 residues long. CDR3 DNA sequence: TGTGCCAGCAGCTTTCGACTAGTGGGGGAGGTCACCGGGGAGCTGTTTTTC. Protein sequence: CASSFRLVGEVTGELFF.

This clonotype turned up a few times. CDR3 amino acids: CASSWGGENTEAFF. The CDR3 nucleotides are TGTGCCAGCAGTTGGGGGGGAGAGAACACTGAAGCTTTCTTT. The V and J genes are TRBV6-5 and TRBJ1-1, with D perhaps TRBD1 (5 bases). CDR1 MNHEY and CDR2 SVGAGI come from the germline V gene. This CDR3 is built from 14 residues. Trimming left V 4 bases short and J 1 base short, with 10 bases between.

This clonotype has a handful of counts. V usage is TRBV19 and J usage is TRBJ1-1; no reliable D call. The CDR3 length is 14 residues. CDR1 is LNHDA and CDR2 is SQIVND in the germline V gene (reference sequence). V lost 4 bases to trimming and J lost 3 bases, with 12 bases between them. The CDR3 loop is CASSTHAWDTEAFF. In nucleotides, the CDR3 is TGTGCCAGTAGTACCCATGCTTGGGACACTGAAGCTTTCTTT.

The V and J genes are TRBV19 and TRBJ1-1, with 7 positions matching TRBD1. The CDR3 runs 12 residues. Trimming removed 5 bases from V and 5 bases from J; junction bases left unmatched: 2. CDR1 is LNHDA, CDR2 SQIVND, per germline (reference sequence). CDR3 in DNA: TGTGCCAGTAGTGCGGACAGGACTGAAGCTTTCTTT. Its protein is CASSADRTEAFF.

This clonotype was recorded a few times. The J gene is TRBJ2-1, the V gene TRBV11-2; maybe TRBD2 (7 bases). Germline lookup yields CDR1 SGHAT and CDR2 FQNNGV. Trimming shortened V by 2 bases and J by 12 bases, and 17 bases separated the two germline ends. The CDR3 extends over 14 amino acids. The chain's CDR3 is CASSLTGSREGQFF. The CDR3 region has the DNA TGTGCCAGCAGCTTAACAGGGAGTAGGGAGGGGCAGTTCTTC.

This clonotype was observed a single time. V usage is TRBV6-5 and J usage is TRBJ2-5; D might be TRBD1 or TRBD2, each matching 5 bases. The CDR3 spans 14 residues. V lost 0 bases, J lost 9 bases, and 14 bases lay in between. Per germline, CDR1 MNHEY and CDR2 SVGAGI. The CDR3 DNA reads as TGTGCCAGCAGTTACTCCCCGGGACCCCGGGCCCAGTACTTC. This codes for CASSYSPGPRAQYF.

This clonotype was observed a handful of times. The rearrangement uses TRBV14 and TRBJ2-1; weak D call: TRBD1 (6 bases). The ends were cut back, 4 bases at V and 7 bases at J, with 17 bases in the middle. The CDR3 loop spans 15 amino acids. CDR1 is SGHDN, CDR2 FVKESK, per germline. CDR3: CASSRWAGAKNEQFF. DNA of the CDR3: TGTGCCAGCAGCCGGTGGGCAGGGGCAAAAAATGAGCAGTTCTTC.

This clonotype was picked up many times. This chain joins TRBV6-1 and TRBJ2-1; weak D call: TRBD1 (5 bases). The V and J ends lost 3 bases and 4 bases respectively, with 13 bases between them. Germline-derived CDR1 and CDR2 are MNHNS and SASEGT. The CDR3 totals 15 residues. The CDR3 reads CASSDLRQRYNEQFF. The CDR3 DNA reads TGTGCCAGCAGTGACCTCAGACAGAGATACAATGAGCAGTTCTTC.